The 8 T cell receptor beta chains reported below all come from one sample, sequenced in a study of CD8+ T cells in alopecia areata (dated by TCRdb to the late 2010s). Library prep was done by the immunoSEQ multiplex PCR assay. To provide template for TCR sequencing, every sample had RNA extracted and reverse transcribed into cDNA. TCRdb retrieved this table from immuneACCESS and kept in-frame rearrangements only. Not all clones are present; in checked studies, unresolved V genes account for under half, and no reason is known for the remainder. For this sample there are about 210,000 clones; roughly 56% appear just once. About 1.4% of the sample rests with the top ten. The sample's time point, from its label and the paper: around 4 weeks on oral tofacitinib. The label giving this sample's treatment or condition can be read as: oral pan-JAK inhibitor, 5-10 mg twice daily. The sample consisted of CD4+ T cells sorted from blood, taken at week 4, from a patient treated with tofacitinib. The origin of the receptors is a human donor with alopecia areata.

The rearrangement links TRBV7-2 to TRBJ1-2, with D maybe TRBD1 (6 bases). This CDR3 has 13 residues. Looked up from germline, CDR1 is SGHTA and CDR2 is FQGNSA. Trimming cost V 3 bases and J 3 bases, with 8 bases left between them. The CDR3 region is CASSFGGYYGYTF. CDR3 in DNA: TGTGCCAGCAGCTTCGGGGGCTACTATGGCTACACCTTC.

V is TRBV29-1 and J is TRBJ1-1; 7 bases are a match to TRBD1. Trimming at V came to 5 bases and at J to 6 bases, leaving 12 bases not matched to a gene. Germline V gene sequence: CDR1 SQVTM, CDR2 ANQGSEA. The CDR3 consists of 14 residues. CDR3 residues: CSVNPGGDWSEAFF. The CDR3 coding sequence is TGCAGCGTTAACCCAGGGGGGGATTGGTCTGAAGCTTTCTTT.

CDR3 bases: TGTGCCAGTAGTACCACTAACACCGGGGAGCTGTTTTTT. Amino acid sequence: CASSTTNTGELFF. This sequence joins TRBV19 and TRBJ2-2; D is unresolved. V dropped 4 bases and J dropped 2 bases, with 5 bases sitting between them. Germline loops: CDR1 LNHDA, CDR2 SQIVND (reference sequence). The CDR3 totals 13 residues.

The V gene is TRBV29-1, the J gene TRBJ1-1; D gene unclear. The CDR3 contains 16 residues. V was clipped by 1 base and J by 0 bases, with 15 bases between them. Germline CDR1 SQVTM, CDR2 ANQGSEA. The CDR3 loop is CSVEAGKGVMNTEAFF. DNA for the CDR3: TGCAGCGTTGAAGCGGGTAAGGGAGTCATGAACACTGAAGCTTTCTTT.

The chain employs TRBV28 and TRBJ1-1; the D gene is possibly TRBD1 (5 bases). The CDR3 extends over 13 amino acids. Trimming removed 3 bases at V and 4 bases at J, with 9 bases between. Germline loops: CDR1 MDHEN, CDR2 SYDVKM. The CDR3 bases are TGTGCCAGCAGTTTGACAGAGAGCACTGAAGCTTTCTTT. It encodes CASSLTESTEAFF.

The chain uses TRBV5-1 and TRBJ2-3, with unresolved D. V dropped 5 bases and J dropped 2 bases, with 12 bases sitting between them. The length of the CDR3 is 14 residues. Germline V gene data show CDR1 as SGHRS and CDR2 as YFSETQ. CDR3 region: CASSKAEYTDTQYF. The CDR3 nucleotides are TGCGCCAGCAGTAAGGCAGAGTACACAGATACGCAGTATTTT.

This clone was detected only a few times. The CDR3 sequence: CASSSILFDRDQETQYF. CDR3 coding DNA: TGTGCCAGCAGTTCCATTCTCTTCGACAGGGACCAAGAGACCCAGTACTTC. The gene calls are TRBV27 and TRBJ2-5, with 7 bases that match TRBD1. The germline CDR1 and CDR2 sequences are MNHEY and SMNVEV (reference sequence). J lost 0 bases, V lost 4 bases, and 11 bases had no gene match. The CDR3 totals 17 residues.

This clone has a single count. This chain links TRBV15 with TRBJ2-5, with D uncertain. Trimming left V 3 bases short and J 5 bases short, with 10 bases between. The CDR3 runs 13 residues. Germline V gives CDR1 LNHNV, CDR2 YYDKDF (reference sequence). CDR3 loop: CATSRGIWETQYF. In nucleotides, the CDR3 is TGTGCCACCAGCAGGGGAATTTGGGAGACCCAGTACTTC.